Each of the 11 T cell receptor beta chains below was sequenced from the same sample in a study of T cells in Graves' hyperthyroidism and ophthalmopathy. Amplified TCR beta CDR3 regions derived from RNA transcripts. TCR CDR3 regions were first amplified by RT-PCR with HTBI primers. TCRdb recomputed calls from the multiplex PCR reads with MiXCR, one row per CDR3 protein. In the table there are 650,000 to 850,000 distinct CDR3 sequences, approximately 19% of which are singletons. Sequencing was performed on blood. The source is a woman aged 45 to 65 with Graves' hyperthyroidism that later progressed to Graves' ophthalmopathy.

The chain employs TRBV5-6 and TRBJ1-4, with 7 bases aligning to TRBD1. Germline loops: CDR1 SGHDT, CDR2 YYEEEE. V dropped 0 bases and J dropped 11; count of bases not matched to a gene: 4. There are 13 residues in the CDR3. Here the CDR3 reads CASSLGRGRKLFF. In DNA form, the CDR3 reads TGTGCCAGCAGCTTGGGCAGGGGGAGGAAACTGTTTTTT.

In its sample, this clonotype was seen many times. The chain couples TRBV7-3 to TRBJ1-1; the D gene is possibly TRBD1 (5 bases). Germline loops: CDR1 SGHTA, CDR2 FQGTGA. Trimming shortened V by 5 bases and J by 1 base, and 14 bases separated the two germline ends. The CDR3 loop spans 15 amino acids. The CDR3 sequence: CASSPLVGGNTEAFF. DNA of the CDR3: TGTGCCAGCAGCCCCCTAGTTGGGGGGAACACTGAAGCTTTCTTT.

The chain combines TRBV6-5 with TRBJ1-4, with a possible D match to TRBD1 (6 bases). The CDR3 runs to 14 residues. V was cut by 4 bases and J by 10 bases, with 16 bases left in between. Germline V gene sequence: CDR1 MNHEY, CDR2 SVGAGI. The CDR3 spells CASSFRDNRGKLFF. In DNA form, the CDR3 reads TGTGCCAGCAGTTTTAGGGACAATCGAGGAAAACTGTTTTTT.

This chain links TRBV6-5 with TRBJ2-5; 12 nucleotides match TRBD1. The CDR3 is 15 amino acids. Germline V gene data show CDR1 as MNHEY and CDR2 as SVGAGI. V shed 2 bases and J 5 bases; nucleotides not matched to a gene: 3. CDR3 amino acids: CASSYGTGGAETQYF. The CDR3 region has the DNA TGTGCCAGCAGTTACGGGACAGGGGGCGCGGAGACCCAGTACTTC.

V usage is TRBV19 and J usage is TRBJ1-1; D might be TRBD1 (6 bases). The CDR3 extends over 16 amino acids. The germline gives CDR1 LNHDA, CDR2 SQIVND (reference sequence). Trimming took 5 bases from V and 2 from J, leaving 18 bases between them. The CDR3 loop reads CASSHAWTESNTEAFF. In DNA form, the CDR3 reads TGTGCCAGTAGTCACGCATGGACAGAGTCAAACACTGAAGCTTTCTTT.

There are a few counts of this clonotype. The CDR3 spells CASSELAGGFNSPLHF. CDR3 in DNA: TGTGCCAGCAGTGAATTAGCAGGGGGCTTTAATTCACCCCTCCACTTT. The chain employs TRBV6-1 and TRBJ1-6; 8 bases are shared with TRBD1. The germline gives CDR1 MNHNS, CDR2 SASEGT. The CDR3 is 16 residues long. Trimming took 2 bases from V and 6 from J; bases not matched to a gene: 6.

This clonotype was observed a handful of times. The chain combines TRBV6-2 or TRBV6-3 with TRBJ1-2; unclear D gene. Trimming left V 5 bases short and J 1 base short, with 14 bases between. Germline V CDR1 and CDR2: MNHEY, SVGEGT. This CDR3 comprises 15 residues. The CDR3 protein is CASSDSRFLNYGYTF. CDR3 nucleotides: TGTGCCAGCAGTGATTCGAGGTTCCTTAACTATGGCTACACCTTC.

The rearrangement links TRBV20-1 to TRBJ1-3; 7 bases are shared with TRBD1. The CDR3 contains 12 residues. Germline-derived CDR1 and CDR2 are DFQATT and SNEGSKA (reference sequence). Trimming removed 3 bases from V and 8 bases from J; junction bases left unmatched: 4. CDR3 in amino acids: CSASWQGDTIYF. CDR3 sequence (DNA): TGCAGTGCTAGTTGGCAGGGGGACACCATATATTTT.

This clonotype showed up just a few times. The rearrangement uses TRBV9 and TRBJ1-3; D is unresolved. This CDR3 comprises 16 residues. The V gene lost 0 bases and the J gene lost 0 bases, with 10 bases spanning the gap. Germline CDR1 and CDR2: SGDLS and YYNGEE. For the CDR3, the DNA is TGTGCCAGCAGCGTAGGCCCTACGGACTCTGGAAACACCATATATTTT. Translation: CASSVGPTDSGNTIYF.

This clonotype was seen a handful of times. V gene TRBV5-1 combines with J gene TRBJ2-3; 10 nucleotides align to TRBD2. V shed 4 bases, J shed 3 bases, and the junction held 8 bases outside the gene matches. This CDR3 has 16 residues. Germline assignment: CDR1 SGHRS and CDR2 YFSETQ. The CDR3 reads CASSILAGLGTDTQYF. CDR3 coding DNA: TGCGCCAGCAGCATACTAGCGGGGTTGGGGACAGATACGCAGTATTTT.

Here the CDR3 DNA reads TGCAGTGCTAGCCGTCGGGGAACTAGCGGGGGTCCCCGGTCAGATACGCAGTATTTT. Protein: CSASRRGTSGGPRSDTQYF. This rearrangement joins TRBV20-1 to TRBJ2-3; 11 nucleotides agree with TRBD2. The germline V gene encodes CDR1 DFQATT and CDR2 SNEGSKA (reference sequence). The CDR3 spans 19 residues. V gave up 3 bases and J gave up 4 bases; unmatched junction bases: 18.